The T cell receptor (beta chain) described here comes from a study of vaccination effects on CD4 cells after COVID-19. This clone was picked up a small number of times. Its antigen is as yet unknown. The V end lost 3 bases, the J end lost 0 bases, and 5 bases lay between the germline ends. Germline V gives CDR1 LNHDA, CDR2 SQIVND (reference sequence). The CDR3 runs 13 residues. Produced via immunoSEQ multiplex PCR; TCRdb's table is partial and in-frame only. The data hold 30,000 to 35,000 clones, with roughly 72% observed a single time. Pools of viral peptides were used by the ViraFEST assay to expand antigen-specific CD4+ T cells ahead of sequencing. When around nine days of culture had elapsed, CD4+ T cells were isolated. The healthy vaccine recipients, who had no prior SARS-CoV-2 infection, showed negative nucleocapsid antibodies.

Sequences were derived from CD4+ T cells from PBMCs cultured with HCoV-OC43 spike peptides, sampled before COVID-19 vaccination. Subset described: HCoV-OC43 spike overlapping peptide pool stimulation. This TCR was recovered from a human donor who received a COVID-19 vaccine. V gene TRBV19 combines with J gene TRBJ1-1, with D unresolved. The CDR3 region has the DNA TGTGCCAGTAGTATGCGGGTGAACACTGAAGCTTTCTTT. Translation: CASSMRVNTEAFF.